This record covers a single TCR beta chain. Its cognate antigen is unknown. These data belong to a study of cytomegalovirus exposure and HLA in healthy donors. Trimming took 6 bases from V and 2 from J; bases not matched to a gene: 7. Germline V CDR1 and CDR2: SNHLY, FYNNEI. The CDR3 is made up of 15 amino acids. General study results and limits: Associated with HLA alleles at 0.05 false discovery rate in a later analysis were around 15,000 TCR beta sequences.

In the PCR, 60 Vbeta and 13 Jbeta primers were used. TCRdb keeps only in-frame clones here, not all; method: immunoSEQ multiplex PCR. The sample records about 130,000 clones, about four fifths being singletons. Sequencing was done on a sample of PBMCs. The receptor was derived from a young man in good health. The V gene is TRBV2, the J gene TRBJ2-3, with 8 bases identical to TRBD1. The CDR3: CASRLRDRPTDTQYF. The CDR3 DNA reads as TGTGCCAGCAGACTCCGGGACAGGCCCACAGATACGCAGTATTTT.